These T cell receptor beta chains were read from a single sample in a study of response to subunit inactivated influenza vaccine. TCRdb re-analysed the RT-PCR reads in MiXCR, keeping a single row per CDR3 protein. The sample shows roughly 780,000 distinct CDR3 sequences, approximately 17% of them seen only once. The input for sequencing was PBMCs from blood, taken 5 days after vaccination. These receptors were taken from a man aged 45-60 years who received an inactivated influenza vaccine. Each CDR3 is given with its conserved first and last residue. D genes are given only for firm matches. Clone size is stated in some rows and not others, as once, few, many or a class when expanded.

D gene: TRBD1; J gene: TRBJ2-2; clone size: few; V gene: TRBV6-2/TRBV6-3; CDR3 DNA: TGTGCCAGCAGACCTACAGGGGGTCTGAACACCGGGGAGCTGTTTTTT; CDR3 protein: CASRPTGGLNTGELFF
D gene: TRBD1; J gene: TRBJ2-1; clone size: -; V gene: TRBV28; CDR3 DNA: TGTGCCAGCAGTGTCAGGGGGCTTAAAGGGAATGAGCAGTTCTTC; CDR3 protein: CASSVRGLKGNEQFF
D gene: -; J gene: TRBJ2-5; clone size: many; V gene: TRBV20-1; CDR3 DNA: TGCAGTGCCTCCATCCCCCTGCAGGCCCTAGAGACCCAGTACTTC; CDR3 protein: CSASIPLQALETQYF
D gene: -; J gene: TRBJ2-2; clone size: -; V gene: TRBV2; CDR3 DNA: TGTGCCAGCACCCCTCAGGGAATTACCGGGGAGCTGTTTTTT; CDR3 protein: CASTPQGITGELFF
D gene: -; J gene: TRBJ1-1; clone size: few; V gene: TRBV7-2; CDR3 DNA: TGTGCCAGCAGCTTATCCGGACTCTTTAACACTGAAGCTTTCTTT; CDR3 protein: CASSLSGLFNTEAFF
D gene: TRBD1; J gene: TRBJ1-2; clone size: -; V gene: TRBV25-1; CDR3 DNA: TGTGCCAGCAGTCGGGACAGGATAGGGTCCGACTATGGCTACACCTTC; CDR3 protein: CASSRDRIGSDYGYTF
D gene: -; J gene: TRBJ2-1; clone size: -; V gene: TRBV7-9; CDR3 DNA: TGTGCCAGCAGCTTTGGGCCGAACTACAATGAGCAGTTCTTC; CDR3 protein: CASSFGPNYNEQFF
D gene: -; J gene: TRBJ2-7; clone size: many; V gene: TRBV20-1; CDR3 DNA: TGCAGTGCTAGAGCGGACCCGACCTACGAGCAGTACTTC; CDR3 protein: CSARADPTYEQYF
D gene: TRBD2; J gene: TRBJ2-3; clone size: -; V gene: TRBV28; CDR3 DNA: TGTGCCAGCAGCCCTGGGACTAGCGTTGGAGATACGCAGTATTTT; CDR3 protein: CASSPGTSVGDTQYF
D gene: TRBD1; J gene: TRBJ2-5; clone size: -; V gene: TRBV5-1; CDR3 DNA: TGCGCCAGCAGCTGGGGACAGAACCAAGAGACCCAGTACTTC; CDR3 protein: CASSWGQNQETQYF
D gene: -; J gene: TRBJ1-2; clone size: -; V gene: TRBV7-9; CDR3 DNA: TGTGCCAGCAGCTGGGCAGGGACCACTAACTATGGCTACACCTTC; CDR3 protein: CASSWAGTTNYGYTF
D gene: -; J gene: TRBJ2-2; clone size: -; V gene: TRBV9; CDR3 DNA: TGTGCCAGCAGCGTAGTTTCAGGGGAGCTGTTTTTT; CDR3 protein: CASSVVSGELFF
D gene: TRBD1; J gene: TRBJ2-5; clone size: few; V gene: TRBV6-5; CDR3 DNA: TGTGCCAGCAGTTACTATAGGGGACAGGGAAAAGGCCAAGAGACCCAGTACTTC; CDR3 protein: CASSYYRGQGKGQETQYF
D gene: TRBD2; J gene: TRBJ2-7; clone size: -; V gene: TRBV6-1; CDR3 DNA: TGTGCCAGCAGCCTCAAGGCTAGCGGCGAAGTCTACGAGCAGTACTTC; CDR3 protein: CASSLKASGEVYEQYF
D gene: -; J gene: TRBJ2-3; clone size: -; V gene: TRBV20-1; CDR3 DNA: TGCAGTGCTAGAGATATTACGGACAACACAGATACGCAGTATTTT; CDR3 protein: CSARDITDNTDTQYF
D gene: -; J gene: TRBJ2-2; clone size: -; V gene: TRBV18; CDR3 DNA: TGTGCCAGCTCACCACAGGCAGACGGGGAGCTGTTTTTT; CDR3 protein: CASSPQADGELFF
D gene: -; J gene: TRBJ2-5; clone size: -; V gene: TRBV2; CDR3 DNA: TGTGCCAGCCAAGAAACCACAGGGTATCAAGAGACCCAGTACTTC; CDR3 protein: CASQETTGYQETQYF
D gene: -; J gene: TRBJ2-7; clone size: few; V gene: TRBV20-1; CDR3 DNA: TGCAGTGCTCTACCGGGGGACGGACCCTACGAGCAGTACTTC; CDR3 protein: CSALPGDGPYEQYF
D gene: -; J gene: TRBJ1-1; clone size: -; V gene: TRBV4-3; CDR3 DNA: TGCGCCAGCAGCCAAGGATCTCGGAGGGCTTTCTTT; CDR3 protein: CASSQGSRRAFF
D gene: -; J gene: TRBJ2-1; clone size: -; V gene: TRBV6-1; CDR3 DNA: TGTGCCAGCGCCAACGGGTGGGGGGCCGACAATGAGCAGTTCTTC; CDR3 protein: CASANGWGADNEQFF
D gene: TRBD2; J gene: TRBJ2-7; clone size: -; V gene: TRBV6-5; CDR3 DNA: TGTGCCAGCAGTTACTCGATTGTCAGCGGGGGCTACGAGCAGTACTTC; CDR3 protein: CASSYSIVSGGYEQYF
D gene: -; J gene: TRBJ1-1; clone size: -; V gene: TRBV28; CDR3 DNA: TGTGCCAGCAGTTCAGGGCCAGGACAGATGAACACTGAAGCTTTCTTT; CDR3 protein: CASSSGPGQMNTEAFF
D gene: TRBD1; J gene: TRBJ2-6; clone size: -; V gene: TRBV20-1; CDR3 DNA: TGCAGTGCTAACAGACAGGGTAGGGCCAACGTCCTGACTTTC; CDR3 protein: CSANRQGRANVLTF
D gene: -; J gene: TRBJ2-5; clone size: -; V gene: TRBV20-1; CDR3 DNA: TGCAGTGCTAGAGATGCCTCCTCCTGGGAGACCCAGTACTTC; CDR3 protein: CSARDASSWETQYF
D gene: TRBD1; J gene: TRBJ2-1; clone size: -; V gene: TRBV24-1; CDR3 DNA: TGTGCCACCAGTGGGCCGGGACAGTCGTACAATGAGCAGTTCTTC; CDR3 protein: CATSGPGQSYNEQFF
D gene: -; J gene: TRBJ1-2; clone size: few; V gene: TRBV10-3; CDR3 DNA: TGTGCCATCAGTGAGTCGAGGGAGGGCTATGGCTACACCTTC; CDR3 protein: CAISESREGYGYTF